These 25 T cell receptor beta chains came from one sample sequenced in a study of beta chain features in type 1 diabetes. Study observations and caveats: Within each of all four CD4+ subsets, Type 1 diabetes patients had TCRB CDR3s that were moderately but significantly shorter.

No antigen has been identified for these receptors. TCRB transcripts that were expressed got sequenced, as all of the isolated RNA had been reverse transcribed. Clones were sequenced by immunoSEQ multiplex PCR, and TCRdb holds only the in-frame ones, with some missing. The sample lists around 150,000 clones, 8% to 9.5% seen once, with approximately 0.56% in the top ten. Sequenced material: central memory CD4+ T cells from blood. All receptors derive from a woman younger than 35 with type 1 diabetes.

This rearrangement joins TRBV30 to TRBJ2-3; 7 bases map to TRBD2. The CDR3 length is 16 residues. The ends lost 3 bases at V and 6 bases at J; junction bases unmatched: 15. The V gene's germline CDR1 is GTSNPN and CDR2 SVGIG (reference sequence). The CDR3 loop is CAWSEGVAGVKDTQYF. In nucleotides, the CDR3 is TGTGCCTGGAGCGAAGGGGTGGCGGGAGTTAAGGATACGCAGTATTTT.

V gene TRBV5-6 combines with J gene TRBJ2-1, with TRBD2 matching 10 bases. The V gene's germline CDR1 is SGHDT and CDR2 YYEEEE. CDR3 length: 16 amino acids. With 2 bases clipped from V and 5 bases from J, the junction kept 7 bases outside the gene matches. The CDR3: CASSFLAGGSDNEQFF. The CDR3 coding sequence is TGTGCCAGCAGCTTTTTAGCGGGGGGCTCGGACAATGAGCAGTTCTTC.

J is TRBJ2-1 and V is TRBV19, with unresolved D. The germline gives CDR1 LNHDA, CDR2 SQIVND (reference sequence). This CDR3 has 11 amino acids. With 4 bases removed from V and 10 bases from J, the gap between germline ends came to 8 bases. This chain's CDR3 is CASSTVGEQFF. In nucleotides, the CDR3 is TGTGCCAGTAGTACCGTCGGGGAGCAGTTCTTC.

The J gene is TRBJ2-1, the V gene TRBV30, with 9 bases fitting TRBD2. Germline loops: CDR1 GTSNPN, CDR2 SVGIG (reference sequence). The CDR3 is 13 residues long. The CDR3 region is CACIAGAYNEQFF. The CDR3 bases are TGTGCATGCATAGCGGGGGCGTACAATGAGCAGTTCTTC.

This clone has a handful of counts. The chain couples TRBV7-2 to TRBJ2-2; TRBD2 matches 14 bases. The germline CDR1 and CDR2 sequences are SGHTA and FQGNSA. Trimming cost V 3 bases and J 4 bases; bases outside gene matches: 1. This CDR3 is built from 16 residues. DNA for the CDR3: TGTGCCAGCAGCTTGACTAGCGGGAGGGCCACCGGGGAGCTGTTTTTT. Translated, it gives CASSLTSGRATGELFF. Variable domain in full (rest from reference TRBV7-2 and TRBJ2-2): GAGVSQSPSNKVTEKGKDVELRCDPISGHTALYWYRQSLGQGLEFLIYFQGNSAPDKSGLPSDRFSAERTGGSVSTLTIQRTQQEDSAVYLCASSLTSGRATGELFFGEGSRLTVL.

The chain uses TRBV7-2 and TRBJ2-5, with 10 bases that match TRBD1. The trim removed 3 bases at V and 4 bases at J, leaving 8 bases unmatched. The CDR3 runs to 16 residues. Germline V lookup: CDR1 SGHTA, CDR2 FQGNSA. The CDR3 loop is CASSLSTGGAGETQYF. The CDR3, as DNA: TGTGCCAGCAGCTTGTCGACAGGGGGCGCGGGAGAGACCCAGTACTTC.

As to this clone: Relative to the germline gene, one junction end is altered; a read error may explain this. This rearrangement joins TRBV5-4 to TRBJ2-5, with 8 bases aligning to TRBD2. The CDR3 spans 17 residues. Germline loops: CDR1 SGHNT, CDR2 YYREEE (reference sequence). The CDR3 is CTSSLDPPAGVGEPQYF. CDR3 nucleotides: TGTACCAGCAGCTTGGATCCCCCAGCGGGGGTTGGAGAGCCCCAGTACTTC.

This clone has just a few counts. For the CDR3, the DNA is TGTGCCAGCAGAGACGGACAGGGGTCTTTAGAGACCCAGTACTTC. Its protein product is CASRDGQGSLETQYF. V usage is TRBV6-1 and J usage is TRBJ2-5, with 9 nucleotides matching TRBD1. The V segment lost 6 bases and the J segment 4 bases; nucleotides outside the gene matches: 9. CDR1 MNHNS and CDR2 SASEGT come from the germline V gene. This CDR3 has 15 residues.

This clone was counted between two and nine times. The chain joins TRBV5-1 to TRBJ2-4, with D unclear. Germline V gives CDR1 SGHRS, CDR2 YFSETQ. V gave up 0 bases and J gave up 6 bases, with 7 bases separating them. The CDR3 extends over 13 amino acids. Written as DNA, the CDR3 is TGCGCCAGCAGCTTGGACAGAGTAAACATTCAGTACTTC. Translated, it gives CASSLDRVNIQYF.

The sample holds a few counts of this clone. The CDR3 coding sequence is TGTGCCAGCAGCTTAGCAGCGGGGAGACGCAATGAGCAGTTCTTC. Residues: CASSLAAGRRNEQFF. V usage is TRBV7-2 and J usage is TRBJ2-1; 7 nucleotides line up with TRBD2. The CDR3 spans 15 residues. Unmatched junction bases numbered 5, after V lost 0 bases and J lost 6 bases. CDR1 is SGHTA, CDR2 FQGNSA, per germline.

The table lists this clone with many counts. This chain links TRBV7-9 with TRBJ2-1, with a tentative D call TRBD1 (5 bases). From germline, CDR1 is SEHNR and CDR2 FQNEAQ (reference sequence). V was shortened by 5 bases and J by 0 bases, with 11 bases between the two germline ends. The length of the CDR3 is 15 residues. The CDR3 DNA reads as TGTGCCAGCAGCCCCTTGCAGGGCTCCTACAATGAGCAGTTCTTC. Translating gives CASSPLQGSYNEQFF.

The rearrangement links TRBV4-1 to TRBJ2-5; 12 nucleotides agree with TRBD2. CDR1 and CDR2 (germline): MGHRA, YSYEKL. Trimming took 2 bases from V and 2 from J; bases not matched to a gene: 0. The CDR3 covers 15 residues. The chain's CDR3 is CASSQLAGGQETQYF. DNA for the CDR3: TGCGCCAGCAGCCAACTAGCGGGGGGGCAAGAGACCCAGTACTTC.

The chain combines TRBV15 with TRBJ2-2, with 10 bases identical to TRBD1. CDR1 and CDR2 from the germline V gene are LNHNV and YYDKDF (reference sequence). Unmatched junction bases numbered 5, after V lost 2 bases and J lost 5 bases. This CDR3 is built from 16 residues. The CDR3 region is CATSRTLGQGTGELFF. The CDR3 DNA reads as TGTGCCACCAGCAGAACTCTGGGACAGGGGACCGGGGAGCTGTTTTTT.

CDR3 loop: CASSLRRLGAQETQYF. Here the CDR3 DNA reads TGTGCCAGCAGCTTGCGTAGGCTAGGGGCCCAAGAGACCCAGTACTTC. The chain employs TRBV5-4 and TRBJ2-5, with TRBD1 as a possible D gene (5 bases). CDR1 and CDR2 from the germline V gene are SGHNT and YYREEE (reference sequence). Trimming removed 1 base from V and 1 base from J, with 14 bases in between. The CDR3 sequence is 16 residues long.

This clone was counted between two and nine times. The V and J genes are TRBV7-2 and TRBJ2-1, with 8 bases matching TRBD1. The ends lost 4 bases at V and 2 bases at J; junction bases unmatched: 7. The CDR3 loop spans 16 amino acids. Germline loops: CDR1 SGHTA, CDR2 FQGNSA. CDR3 nucleotide sequence: TGTGCCAGCAGCTCACGGACAGGGAAGACCTACAATGAGCAGTTCTTC. This codes for CASSSRTGKTYNEQFF.

This clone was observed a handful of times. CDR3 amino acids: CASLWSSGSNEQFF. In DNA, the CDR3 is TGTGCCAGCCTTTGGTCTAGCGGGAGCAATGAGCAGTTCTTC. The chain carries TRBV6-6 and TRBJ2-1; 10 nucleotides align to TRBD2. This CDR3 spans 14 amino acids. Losses at the gene ends were 8 bases for V and 6 bases for J; bases not matched to a gene: 7. In germline, CDR1 is MNHNY, CDR2 SVGAGI (reference sequence).

The chain joins TRBV4-2 to TRBJ2-7, with D perhaps matching TRBD2 (6 bases). CDR3 length: 14 amino acids. From germline, CDR1 is LGHNA and CDR2 YNFKEQ. Trimming took off 1 base at V and 3 bases at J, with 10 bases between the two ends. The DNA of the CDR3 is TGTGCCAGCAGCCAAGGACTAGGAAACTACGAGCAGTACTTC. Translation gives CASSQGLGNYEQYF.

This clone came up a few times. This chain's CDR3 is CASSSPGTSGSGELFF. The CDR3 DNA reads as TGTGCCAGCAGTTCCCCAGGGACTAGCGGGAGCGGGGAGCTGTTTTTT. The chain has TRBV28 and TRBJ2-2, with 14 bases matching TRBD2. The CDR3 extends over 16 amino acids. Trimming removed 4 bases from V and 7 bases from J; junction bases left unmatched: 5. Germline CDR1 MDHEN, CDR2 SYDVKM.

This chain uses TRBV5-6 with TRBJ1-5; D might be TRBD1 (6 bases). Germline CDR1 SGHDT, CDR2 YYEEEE. The CDR3 length is 12 residues. V lost 9 bases and J 4 bases, leaving 11 bases between the germline ends. Here the CDR3 reads CATSRGNQPQHF. CDR3 coding DNA: TGTGCCACCTCAAGGGGGAATCAGCCCCAGCATTTT.

The chain carries TRBV5-1 and TRBJ2-2, with TRBD1 matching 9 bases. CDR3 length: 16 amino acids. J lost 7 bases, V lost 0 bases, and 7 bases had no gene match. Germline lookup yields CDR1 SGHRS and CDR2 YFSETQ. This CDR3 reads CASSLAGTGQSGELFF. DNA for the CDR3: TGCGCCAGCAGCTTGGCGGGGACAGGGCAGAGCGGGGAGCTGTTTTTT. The entire variable domain, with the rest obtained from reference TRBV5-1 and TRBJ2-2, is as follows: KAGVTQTPRYLIKTRGQQVTLSCSPISGHRSVSWYQQTPGQGLQFLFEYFSETQRNKGNFPGRFSGRQFSNSRSEMNVSTLELGDSALYLCASSLAGTGQSGELFFGEGSRLTVL.

J is TRBJ2-7 and V is TRBV11-2; a possible D gene is TRBD2 (6 bases). The CDR3 contains 12 residues. The germline V and J ends were trimmed by 5 bases and 7 bases, with 12 bases remaining between them. Looked up from germline, CDR1 is SGHAT and CDR2 is FQNNGV. The CDR3 sequence is CASSPSRGEQYF. CDR3 in DNA: TGTGCCAGCAGCCCTAGCCGGGGGGAGCAGTACTTC.

The chain links TRBV19 to TRBJ2-7; no definite D call. The CDR3 runs 13 residues. Between the trimmed V and J ends, which lost 1 base and 5 bases, there was a span of 9 bases. CDR1 is LNHDA and CDR2 is SQIVND in the germline V gene (reference sequence). The CDR3 bases are TGTGCCAGTAGTATAGGTTTGCAGGACGAGCAGTACTTC. Translating gives CASSIGLQDEQYF. The full variable domain, completed using reference TRBV19 and TRBJ2-7, is DGGITQSPKYLFRKEGQNVTLSCEQNLNHDAMYWYRQDPGQGLRLIYYSQIVNDFQKGDIAEGYSVSREKKESFPLTVTSAQKNPTAFYLCASSIGLQDEQYFGPGTRLTVT.

This clone occurred many times. V and J are TRBV29-1 and TRBJ2-3; 8 bases are shared with TRBD1. The CDR3 length is 14 residues. Germline assignment: CDR1 SQVTM and CDR2 ANQGSEA. The V gene end was trimmed by 5 bases and the J gene end by 4 bases; junction bases not matched to a gene: 8. The CDR3 DNA follows: TGCAGCGTTCCTCAGGGGGCGCGGGCAGATACGCAGTATTTT. Encoded protein: CSVPQGARADTQYF.

The V call is TRBV5-1, the J call TRBJ1-1; 7 positions agree with TRBD1. The junction had 14 bases not matched to a gene; V was cut back by 4 bases and J by 11 bases. The CDR3 consists of 14 residues. CDR1 is SGHRS, CDR2 YFSETQ, per germline. DNA for the CDR3: TGCGCCAGCAGCGACCAGAACAGGGGCAGCAGGGCTTTCTTT. Its translation is CASSDQNRGSRAFF. Supplemented by reference TRBV5-1 and TRBJ1-1, the full variable domain reads KAGVTQTPRYLIKTRGQQVTLSCSPISGHRSVSWYQQTPGQGLQFLFEYFSETQRNKGNFPGRFSGRQFSNSRSEMNVSTLELGDSALYLCASSDQNRGSRAFFGQGTRLTVV.

V is TRBV7-2 and J is TRBJ2-2; weak D call: TRBD1 (6 bases). Germline V lookup: CDR1 SGHTA, CDR2 FQGNSA. The CDR3 consists of 15 residues. Trimming left V 4 bases short and J 7 bases short, with 16 bases between. The CDR3 is CASSSHRGLGGELFF. The CDR3, as DNA: TGTGCCAGCAGCTCCCATAGGGGGTTGGGCGGGGAGCTGTTTTTT.